This TCR beta chain stems from a study of OX40 agonist ivuxolimab in advanced cancers. Across the whole study: Eligibility rules accepted prior anti-PD-1, anti-PD-L1 or anti-CTLA-4 therapy, and around 44% had some. Three patients, one with hepatocellular carcinoma and two with cutaneous melanoma, achieved partial responses.

For this clone: Its antigen is not known.

Whole-study findings and limits: Clonal expansion by week 6 occurred in CD4+ and CD8+ blood T cells (at 0.1 to 3.0 mg/kg). Antigen targets of the expanded peripheral T cells went undetermined.

Sequencing used immunoSEQ multiplex PCR; TCRdb keeps in-frame clones, though not all of them. The sample has tens of thousands of clones; 89% are singletons. Trimming cost V 4 bases and J 1 base; bases outside gene matches: 9. Germline V gene lookup returns CDR1 SGHDT and CDR2 YYEEEE. This CDR3 is built from 16 residues. The sequence derives from an adult with an advanced solid tumor such as melanoma, head and neck, liver or kidney cancer. The chain uses TRBV5-6 and TRBJ2-3; TRBD1 agrees at 7 bases. The sample here was CD4+ or CD8+ T cells sorted from blood, taken in a trial of the OX40 agonist ivuxolimab. CDR3 residues: CASSQPDRDRTDTQYF. CDR3 DNA: TGTGCCAGCAGCCAACCAGACAGGGACCGCACAGATACGCAGTATTTT.